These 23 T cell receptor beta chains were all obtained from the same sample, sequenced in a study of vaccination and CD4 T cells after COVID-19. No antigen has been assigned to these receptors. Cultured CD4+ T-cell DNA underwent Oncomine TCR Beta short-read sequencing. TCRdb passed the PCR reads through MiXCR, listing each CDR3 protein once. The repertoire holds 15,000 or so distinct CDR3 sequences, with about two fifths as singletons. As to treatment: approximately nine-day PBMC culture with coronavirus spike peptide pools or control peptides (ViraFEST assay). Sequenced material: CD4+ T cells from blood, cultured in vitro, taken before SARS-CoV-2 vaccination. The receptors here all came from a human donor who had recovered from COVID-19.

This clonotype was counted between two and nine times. The CDR3 DNA reads as TGTGCCAGCAGCGATGATTCAGCGGGGGCCGATACGCAGTATTTT. Translating it yields CASSDDSAGADTQYF. The rearrangement uses TRBV11-2 and TRBJ2-3; 8 nucleotides line up with TRBD2. There are 15 residues in the CDR3. Germline trimming cut 5 bases from V and 6 bases from J; bases unmatched to any gene: 10. Germline V lookup: CDR1 SGHAT, CDR2 FQNNGV.

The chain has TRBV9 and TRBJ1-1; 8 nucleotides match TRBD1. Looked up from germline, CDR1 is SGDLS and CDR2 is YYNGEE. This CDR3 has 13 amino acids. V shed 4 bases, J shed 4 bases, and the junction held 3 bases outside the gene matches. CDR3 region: CASSFGQGTEAFF. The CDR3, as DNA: TGTGCCAGCAGCTTCGGACAGGGCACTGAAGCTTTCTTT.

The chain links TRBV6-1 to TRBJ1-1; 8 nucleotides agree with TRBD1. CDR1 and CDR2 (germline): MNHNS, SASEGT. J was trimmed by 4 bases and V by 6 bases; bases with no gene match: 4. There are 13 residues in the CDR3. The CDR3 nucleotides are TGTGCCAGCAGCGAACAGGGGGGCACTGAAGCTTTCTTT. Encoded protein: CASSEQGGTEAFF.

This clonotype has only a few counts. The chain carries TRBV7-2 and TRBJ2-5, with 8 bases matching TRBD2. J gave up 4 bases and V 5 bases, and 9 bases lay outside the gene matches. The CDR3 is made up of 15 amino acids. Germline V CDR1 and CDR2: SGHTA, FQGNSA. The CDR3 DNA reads TGTGCCAGCAGCCCCCGGGGGGGAGGTGGAGAGACCCAGTACTTC. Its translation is CASSPRGGGGETQYF.

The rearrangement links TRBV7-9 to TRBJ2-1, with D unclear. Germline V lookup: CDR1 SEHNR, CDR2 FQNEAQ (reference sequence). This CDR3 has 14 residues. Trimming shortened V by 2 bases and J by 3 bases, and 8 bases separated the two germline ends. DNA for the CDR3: TGTGCCAGCAGCTTATCAAACAACTACAATGAGCAGTTCTTC. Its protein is CASSLSNNYNEQFF.

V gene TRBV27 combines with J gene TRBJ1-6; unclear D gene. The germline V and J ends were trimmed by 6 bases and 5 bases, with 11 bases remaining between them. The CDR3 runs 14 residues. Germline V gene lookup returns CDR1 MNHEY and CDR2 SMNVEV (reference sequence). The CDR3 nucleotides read TGTGCCAGCAGGGATTGGCAGAATAATTCACCCCTCCACTTT. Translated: CASRDWQNNSPLHF.

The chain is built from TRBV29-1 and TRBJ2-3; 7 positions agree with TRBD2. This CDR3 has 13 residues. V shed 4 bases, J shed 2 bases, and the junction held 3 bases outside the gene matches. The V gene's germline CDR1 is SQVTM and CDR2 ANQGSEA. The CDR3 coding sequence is TGCAGCGTTGCGGGGGGTTTCACAGATACGCAGTATTTT. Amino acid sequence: CSVAGGFTDTQYF.

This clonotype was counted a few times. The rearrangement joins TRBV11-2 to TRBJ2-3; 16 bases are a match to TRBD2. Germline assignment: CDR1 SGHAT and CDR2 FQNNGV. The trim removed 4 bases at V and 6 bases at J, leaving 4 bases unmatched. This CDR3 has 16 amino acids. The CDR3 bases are TGTGCCAGCAGCTCGGGACTAGCGGGAGGGCCTGATACGCAGTATTTT. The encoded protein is CASSSGLAGGPDTQYF. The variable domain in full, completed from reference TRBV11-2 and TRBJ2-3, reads EAGVAQSPRYKIIEKRQSVAFWCNPISGHATLYWYQQILGQGPKLLIQFQNNGVVDDSQLPKDRFSAERLKGVDSTLKIQPAKLEDSAVYLCASSSGLAGGPDTQYFGPGTRLTVL.

CDR3 in amino acids: CASSDGRRGRTDTQYF. CDR3 nucleotides: TGTGCCAGCAGTGACGGGCGGAGAGGGCGCACAGATACGCAGTATTTT. V is TRBV6-1 and J is TRBJ2-3, with D perhaps matching TRBD2 (5 bases). Trimming shortened V by 3 bases and J by 1 base, and 14 bases separated the two germline ends. Germline CDR1 MNHNS, CDR2 SASEGT. This CDR3 comprises 16 residues.

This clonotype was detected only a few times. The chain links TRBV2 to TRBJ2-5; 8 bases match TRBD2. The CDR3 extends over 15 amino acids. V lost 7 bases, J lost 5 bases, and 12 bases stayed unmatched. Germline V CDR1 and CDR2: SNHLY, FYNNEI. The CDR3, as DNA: TGTGCCAGCATCAGGCGGGCGGGGGGCCGGGAGACCCAGTACTTC. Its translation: CASIRRAGGRETQYF. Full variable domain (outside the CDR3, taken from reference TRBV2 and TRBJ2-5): EPEVTQTPSHQVTQMGQEVILRCVPISNHLYFYWYRQILGQKVEFLVSFYNNEISEKSEIFDDQFSVERPDGSNFTLKIRSTKLEDSAMYFCASIRRAGGRETQYFGPGTRLLVL.

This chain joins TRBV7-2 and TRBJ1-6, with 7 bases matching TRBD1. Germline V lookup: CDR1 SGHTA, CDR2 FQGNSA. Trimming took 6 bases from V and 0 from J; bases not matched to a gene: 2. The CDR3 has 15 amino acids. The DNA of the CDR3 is TGTGCCAGCAGGGGACAGAGCTCCTATAATTCACCCCTCCACTTT. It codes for CASRGQSSYNSPLHF. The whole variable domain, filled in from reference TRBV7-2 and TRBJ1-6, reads GAGVSQSPSNKVTEKGKDVELRCDPISGHTALYWYRQSLGQGLEFLIYFQGNSAPDKSGLPSDRFSAERTGGSVSTLTIQRTQQEDSAVYLCASRGQSSYNSPLHFGNGTRLTVT.

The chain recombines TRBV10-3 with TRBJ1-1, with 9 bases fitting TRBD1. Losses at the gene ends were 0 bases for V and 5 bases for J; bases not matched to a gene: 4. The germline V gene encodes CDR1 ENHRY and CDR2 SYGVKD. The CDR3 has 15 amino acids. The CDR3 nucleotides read TGTGCCATCAGTGAGTCCCAGACAGGGGGTACTGAAGCTTTCTTT. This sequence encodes CAISESQTGGTEAFF.

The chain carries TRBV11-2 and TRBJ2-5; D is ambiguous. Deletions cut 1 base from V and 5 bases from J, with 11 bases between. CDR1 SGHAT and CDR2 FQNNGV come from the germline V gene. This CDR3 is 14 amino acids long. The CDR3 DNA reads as TGTGCCAGCAGCTTAGTATCCTTCGGGGAGACCCAGTACTTC. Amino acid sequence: CASSLVSFGETQYF.

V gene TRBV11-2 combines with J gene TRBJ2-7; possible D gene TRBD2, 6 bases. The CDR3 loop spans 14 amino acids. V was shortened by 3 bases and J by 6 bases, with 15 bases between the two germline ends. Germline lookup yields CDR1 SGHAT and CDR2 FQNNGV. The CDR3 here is CASSFGGGLGEQYF. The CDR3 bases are TGTGCCAGCAGCTTTGGAGGAGGGCTCGGCGAGCAGTACTTC.

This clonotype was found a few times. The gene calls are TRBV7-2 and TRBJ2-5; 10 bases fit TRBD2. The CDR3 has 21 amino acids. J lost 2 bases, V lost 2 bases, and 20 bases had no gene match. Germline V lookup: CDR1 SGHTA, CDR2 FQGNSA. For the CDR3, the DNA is TGTGCCAGCAGCTTAAGCTGGACTAAGCGGGGGGGCCTCTCGTGGCAAGAGACCCAGTACTTC. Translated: CASSLSWTKRGGLSWQETQYF.

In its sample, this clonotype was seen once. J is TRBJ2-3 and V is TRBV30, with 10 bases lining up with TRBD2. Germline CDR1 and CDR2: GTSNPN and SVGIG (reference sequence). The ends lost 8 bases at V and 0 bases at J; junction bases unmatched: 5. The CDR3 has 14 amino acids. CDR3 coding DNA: TGTGCCCGTACTAGCGGGGCTAGCACAGATACGCAGTATTTT. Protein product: CARTSGASTDTQYF.

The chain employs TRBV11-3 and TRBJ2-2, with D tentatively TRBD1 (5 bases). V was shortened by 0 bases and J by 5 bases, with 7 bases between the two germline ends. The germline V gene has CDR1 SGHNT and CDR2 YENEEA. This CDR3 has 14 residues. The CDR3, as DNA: TGTGCCAGCAGCTTAGATGGACATACCGGGGAGCTGTTTTTT. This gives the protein CASSLDGHTGELFF. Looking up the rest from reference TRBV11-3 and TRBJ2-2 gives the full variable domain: EAGVVQSPRYKIIEKKQPVAFWCNPISGHNTLYWYLQNLGQGPELLIRYENEEAVDDSQLPKDRFSAERLKGVDSTLKIQPAELGDSAVYLCASSLDGHTGELFFGEGSRLTVL.

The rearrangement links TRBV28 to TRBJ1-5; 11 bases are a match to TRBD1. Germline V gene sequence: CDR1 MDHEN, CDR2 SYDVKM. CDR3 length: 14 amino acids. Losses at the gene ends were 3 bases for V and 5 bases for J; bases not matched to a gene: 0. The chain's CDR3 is CASSLDRGHQPQHF. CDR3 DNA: TGTGCCAGCAGTTTGGACAGGGGGCATCAGCCCCAGCATTTT.

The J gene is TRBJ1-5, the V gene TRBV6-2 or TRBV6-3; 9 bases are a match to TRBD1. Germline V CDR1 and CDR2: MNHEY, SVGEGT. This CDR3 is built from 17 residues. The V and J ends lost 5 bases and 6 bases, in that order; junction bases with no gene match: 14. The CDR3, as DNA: TGTGCCAGCAGTCCCGGGAGACGACAGGGGGGTATTCAGCCCCAGCATTTT. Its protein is CASSPGRRQGGIQPQHF.

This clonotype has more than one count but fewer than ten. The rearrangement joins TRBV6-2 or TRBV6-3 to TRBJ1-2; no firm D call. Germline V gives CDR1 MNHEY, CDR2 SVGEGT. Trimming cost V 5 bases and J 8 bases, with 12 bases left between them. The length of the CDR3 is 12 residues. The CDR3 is CASSNQVRGYTF. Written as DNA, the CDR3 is TGTGCCAGCAGTAACCAAGTACGGGGCTACACCTTC.

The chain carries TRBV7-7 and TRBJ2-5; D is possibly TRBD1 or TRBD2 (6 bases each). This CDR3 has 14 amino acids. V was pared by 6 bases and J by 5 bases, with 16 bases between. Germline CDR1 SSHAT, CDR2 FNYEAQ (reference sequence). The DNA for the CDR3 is TGTGCCAGCAGTAAGGGGGGTGGGGCGGAGACCCAGTACTTC. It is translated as CASSKGGGAETQYF. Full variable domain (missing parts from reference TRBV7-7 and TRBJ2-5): GAGVSQSPRYKVTKRGQDVTLRCDPISSHATLYWYQQALGQGPEFLTYFNYEAQPDKSGLPSDRFSAERPEGSISTLTIQRTEQRDSAMYRCASSKGGGAETQYFGPGTRLLVL.

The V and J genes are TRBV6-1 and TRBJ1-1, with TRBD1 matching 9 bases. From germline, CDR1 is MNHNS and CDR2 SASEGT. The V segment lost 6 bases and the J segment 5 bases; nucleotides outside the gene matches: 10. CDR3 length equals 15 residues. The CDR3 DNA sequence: TGTGCCAGCAGGCTTATACAGGGGGCGGAAACTGAAGCTTTCTTT. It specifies CASRLIQGAETEAFF.

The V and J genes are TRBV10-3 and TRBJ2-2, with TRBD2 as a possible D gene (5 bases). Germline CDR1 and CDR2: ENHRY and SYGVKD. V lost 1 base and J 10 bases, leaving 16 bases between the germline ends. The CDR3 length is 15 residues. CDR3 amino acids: CAISEFQDGLAELFF. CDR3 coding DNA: TGTGCCATCAGTGAGTTCCAGGACGGTCTAGCGGAGCTGTTTTTT.